The subject of this entry is one T cell receptor beta chain. This CDR3 region has 15 residues. CDR1 and CDR2 from the germline V gene are SGHAT and FQNNGV. With V trimmed by 4 bases and J by 7 bases, 7 bases remained unmatched. This specimen belongs to a study of blood T cell repertoires in COVID-19. Sequencing was performed with immunoSEQ multiplex PCR; in TCRdb, only in-frame clones are kept and a portion is missing. The top ten hold about 4.9% of the sample, which has around 400,000 clones, around 83% seen once. The chain employs TRBV11-2 and TRBJ2-5, with 12 bases identical to TRBD2. Sequenced material: PBMCs or T cells enriched from blood (not recorded which). The TCR originated in a woman in her 50s who had recovered from COVID-19. The CDR3 loop reads CASSSRLAGGVTQYF. The CDR3 nucleotides are TGTGCCAGCAGCTCCCGCCTAGCGGGGGGGGTGACCCAGTACTTC.